Shown below are 18 T cell receptor beta chains from a single sample sequenced in a study of CD8+ T cells in alopecia areata. Reverse transcribed after extraction, RNA yielded cDNA as the sequencing template. Only in-frame clones appear in the TCRdb table, and some are missing; sequencing was by immunoSEQ multiplex PCR. The top ten clones hold under 2% of a sample with under 350,000 clones, 55% to 70% of them seen once. Treatment specified: oral pan-JAK inhibitor, 5-10 mg twice daily. The sequencing here drew on CD4+ T cells sorted from blood, taken at week 24, from a patient treated with tofacitinib. The receptors derive from a human donor with alopecia areata.

The chain joins TRBV7-8 to TRBJ2-5, with a tentative D call TRBD2 (6 bases). The length of the CDR3 is 16 residues. Germline CDR1 reads SGHVS; CDR2 reads FQNEAQ. V lost 4 bases and J lost 5, with 20 bases in between. CDR3 bases: TGTGCCAGCAGCTACCTCGGGGCTAGCGCTCGGGAGACCCAGTACTTC. This gives the protein CASSYLGASARETQYF. The full variable domain, completed using reference TRBV7-8 and TRBJ2-5, is GAGVSQSPRYKVAKRGQDVALRCDPISGHVSLFWYQQALGQGPEFLTYFQNEAQLDKSGLPSDRFFAERPEGSVSTLKIQRTQQEDSAVYLCASSYLGASARETQYFGPGTRLLVL.

On this clone itself: The germline gene is not matched at one end of the junction; a read error may be the cause. The rearrangement uses TRBV7-8 and TRBJ2-7; 8 bases line up with TRBD2. CDR3 length: 11 amino acids. Per the germline V gene, CDR1 is SGHVS and CDR2 is FQNEAQ. The CDR3 nucleotides are TGTGCCAGCAGCCCGGGGGGGGGCCGGGTCTTC. Its protein product is CASSPGGGRVF.

This clone was counted a few times. The chain combines TRBV2 with TRBJ2-4, with D unresolved. CDR3 length: 11 residues. Germline CDR1 is SNHLY and CDR2 is FYNNEI. V was shortened by 8 bases and J by 9 bases, with 11 bases between the two germline ends. For the CDR3, the DNA is TGTGCCAGCGAAGCCGTTGGCATTCAGTACTTC. Encoded protein: CASEAVGIQYF.

CDR3 protein: CASSLPGGMNTEAFF. CDR3 coding DNA: TGTGCCAGCAGCTTACCAGGGGGCATGAACACTGAAGCTTTCTTT. The rearrangement joins TRBV5-6 to TRBJ1-1, with 8 bases aligning to TRBD1. J was trimmed by 0 bases and V by 2 bases; bases with no gene match: 3. CDR1 SGHDT and CDR2 YYEEEE come from the germline V gene. The length of the CDR3 is 15 residues.

This clone was recorded once. The rearrangement links TRBV2 to TRBJ1-1, with 7 bases identical to TRBD1. V shed 6 bases, J shed 0 bases, and the junction held 10 bases outside the gene matches. The CDR3 loop spans 16 amino acids. Germline CDR1 and CDR2: SNHLY and FYNNEI. This CDR3 is CASSPQGSHMNTEAFF. CDR3 coding DNA: TGTGCCAGCAGCCCACAGGGGAGTCACATGAACACTGAAGCTTTCTTT.

This clone was counted a few times. The chain employs TRBV29-1 and TRBJ1-2; a possible D gene is TRBD1 (6 bases). The V gene lost 0 bases and the J gene lost 7 bases, with 9 bases spanning the gap. CDR3 length: 12 amino acids. Germline CDR1 is SQVTM and CDR2 is ANQGSEA. This CDR3 is CSVEDLGGGYTF. CDR3 bases: TGCAGCGTTGAAGATCTAGGGGGTGGCTACACCTTC.

J is TRBJ2-5 and V is TRBV7-3; D call uncertain. CDR3 length: 13 residues. V lost 2 bases to trimming and J lost 5 bases, with 9 bases between them. The germline V gene encodes CDR1 SGHTA and CDR2 FQGTGA. This CDR3 is CASSLRVSETQYF. In nucleotides, the CDR3 is TGTGCCAGCAGCTTACGCGTCAGCGAGACCCAGTACTTC.

The chain has TRBV19 and TRBJ2-1; TRBD2 matches 10 bases. The V and J ends lost 10 bases and 6 bases, in that order; junction bases with no gene match: 15. The CDR3 has 16 residues. Germline lookup yields CDR1 LNHDA and CDR2 SQIVND (reference sequence). CDR3 sequence: CATHAAGLASSNEQFF. The CDR3 bases are TGTGCCACCCACGCCGCGGGACTAGCGTCTAGCAATGAGCAGTTCTTC.

This clone is a singleton in its sample. V is TRBV2 and J is TRBJ1-1, with D maybe TRBD1 (5 bases). V dropped 6 bases and J dropped 4 bases, with 15 bases sitting between them. The CDR3 is made up of 14 amino acids. Germline V CDR1 and CDR2: SNHLY, FYNNEI. The CDR3 sequence: CASRQEVGVTEAFF. CDR3 coding DNA: TGTGCCAGCAGGCAAGAGGTGGGGGTCACTGAAGCTTTCTTT.

This clone was counted between two and nine times. The rearrangement links TRBV5-1 to TRBJ1-1; no definite D call. The V gene lost 1 base and the J gene lost 1 base, with 8 bases spanning the gap. Per germline, CDR1 SGHRS and CDR2 YFSETQ. This CDR3 has 14 residues. The CDR3 is CASSLSAGNTEAFF. In DNA, the CDR3 is TGCGCCAGCAGCTTGTCGGCGGGGAACACTGAAGCTTTCTTT.

Details on this clone: This same CDR3 is encoded by further DNA sequences in the sample. The chain carries TRBV30 and TRBJ1-2; TRBD1 might be the D (6 bases). The V gene's germline CDR1 is GTSNPN and CDR2 SVGIG (reference sequence). The CDR3 has 13 amino acids. The V end lost 3 bases, the J end lost 2 bases, and 10 bases lay between the germline ends. The CDR3 loop is CAWSLDRNYGYTF. DNA of the CDR3: TGTGCCTGGAGCCTTGACAGGAACTATGGCTACACCTTC.

This chain joins TRBV7-2 and TRBJ2-1, with 10 positions matching TRBD1. The CDR3 has 14 amino acids. Germline V gene lookup returns CDR1 SGHTA and CDR2 FQGNSA. The ends lost 4 bases at V and 7 bases at J; junction bases unmatched: 4. The CDR3 reads CASSSRTGGNEQFF. The CDR3 nucleotides read TGTGCCAGCAGCTCTCGGACAGGGGGAAATGAGCAGTTCTTC.

This sequence joins TRBV5-1 and TRBJ2-7, with 8 bases fitting TRBD1. Germline V CDR1 and CDR2: SGHRS, YFSETQ. Trimming cost V 5 bases and J 3 bases; bases outside gene matches: 7. The CDR3 runs to 14 residues. Here the CDR3 reads CASRPGQEYYEQYF. CDR3 sequence (DNA): TGCGCCAGCAGGCCGGGACAGGAGTACTACGAGCAGTACTTC.

This chain connects TRBV5-6 to TRBJ2-7; 7 bases line up with TRBD1. The V gene's germline CDR1 is SGHDT and CDR2 YYEEEE. The CDR3 has 13 residues. With 4 bases clipped from V and 3 bases from J, the junction kept 4 bases outside the gene matches. The CDR3 sequence is CASSRGGGYEQYF. The DNA for the CDR3 is TGTGCCAGCAGCCGAGGGGGCGGCTACGAGCAGTACTTC.

The chain is built from TRBV29-1 and TRBJ2-3, with D maybe TRBD2 (6 bases). Germline assignment: CDR1 SQVTM and CDR2 ANQGSEA. V was clipped by 5 bases and J by 4 bases, with 10 bases between them. The CDR3 extends over 12 amino acids. The chain's CDR3 is CSVWREADTQYF. CDR3 DNA: TGCAGCGTTTGGCGGGAAGCAGATACGCAGTATTTT.

This clone has more than one count but fewer than ten. J is TRBJ2-3 and V is TRBV19, with a possible D match to TRBD1 (6 bases). Germline V lookup: CDR1 LNHDA, CDR2 SQIVND (reference sequence). V lost 3 bases and J 1 base, leaving 14 bases between the germline ends. The CDR3 runs 16 residues. CDR3 sequence reads: CASSIRGTAGTDTQYF. The CDR3 bases are TGTGCCAGTAGTATTAGGGGGACGGCGGGCACAGATACGCAGTATTTT.

The rearrangement uses TRBV9 and TRBJ2-3, with TRBD1 identical over 9 bases. The CDR3 runs 16 residues. The V segment lost 5 bases and the J segment 2 bases; nucleotides outside the gene matches: 9. The germline V gene has CDR1 SGDLS and CDR2 YYNGEE. Here the CDR3 DNA reads TGTGCCAGCAGTTGGGGGACAGGGCTCGTCACAGATACGCAGTATTTT. Encoded protein: CASSWGTGLVTDTQYF. Complete variable domain (other parts from reference TRBV9 and TRBJ2-3): DSGVTQTPKHLITATGQRVTLRCSPRSGDLSVYWYQQSLDQGLQFLIQYYNGEERAKGNILERFSAQQFPDLHSELNLSSLELGDSALYFCASSWGTGLVTDTQYFGPGTRLTVL.

This sequence joins TRBV9 and TRBJ2-3, with D possibly matching TRBD1 (6 bases). The CDR3 consists of 16 residues. Germline CDR1 reads SGDLS; CDR2 reads YYNGEE. The germline V and J ends were trimmed by 0 bases and 2 bases, with 13 bases remaining between them. The CDR3 here is CASSVEVGTFTDTQYF. The CDR3 DNA sequence: TGTGCCAGCAGCGTAGAAGTGGGGACATTCACAGATACGCAGTATTTT.